This T cell receptor (beta chain) was identified in a study of beta chain features in type 1 diabetes. Across the study: Similarity in age, gender and cell yields was seen between patients and healthy donors.

This clone turned up a few times. The antigen remains unidentified. It was one heparinised blood draw, averaging about 110 mL, that each donor gave. The CDR3 totals 14 residues. Germline CDR1 is LNHDA and CDR2 is SQIVND (reference sequence). V dropped 5 bases and J dropped 3; count of bases not matched to a gene: 4. Expressed TCRB transcripts were sequenced because the entire RNA isolate underwent reverse transcription. Reads from naive, central memory and regulatory T cell samples averaged about 3.9 million. Here immunoSEQ multiplex PCR was the method, and the copy in TCRdb shows in-frame clones only, minus some. The sample has about 330,000 clones; approximately 11% are singletons. General study findings and limits: Type 1 diabetes patients showed a moderate but significant shortening of TCRB CDR3s in all four CD4+ subsets.

The chain uses TRBV19 and TRBJ2-7; 10 bases match TRBD2. What was sequenced was naive CD4+ T cells from blood. The receptor was derived from a woman in her twenties or thirties in good health. CDR3 in DNA: TGTGCCAGTAGTGGACTAGCGGTTAACTACGAGCAGTACTTC. Encoded protein: CASSGLAVNYEQYF.